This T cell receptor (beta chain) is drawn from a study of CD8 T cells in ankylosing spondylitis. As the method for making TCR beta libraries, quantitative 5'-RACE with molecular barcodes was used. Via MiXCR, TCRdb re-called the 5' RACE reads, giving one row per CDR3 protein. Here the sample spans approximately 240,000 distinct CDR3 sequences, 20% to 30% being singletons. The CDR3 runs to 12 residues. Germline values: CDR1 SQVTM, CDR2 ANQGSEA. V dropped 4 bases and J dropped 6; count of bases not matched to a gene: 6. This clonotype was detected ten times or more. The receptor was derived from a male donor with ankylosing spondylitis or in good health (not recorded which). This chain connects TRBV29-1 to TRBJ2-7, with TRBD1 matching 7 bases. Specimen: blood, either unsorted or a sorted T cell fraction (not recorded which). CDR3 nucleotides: TGCAGCGTTGTGGACAGGTCCCTCGAGCAGTACTTC. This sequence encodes CSVVDRSLEQYF.